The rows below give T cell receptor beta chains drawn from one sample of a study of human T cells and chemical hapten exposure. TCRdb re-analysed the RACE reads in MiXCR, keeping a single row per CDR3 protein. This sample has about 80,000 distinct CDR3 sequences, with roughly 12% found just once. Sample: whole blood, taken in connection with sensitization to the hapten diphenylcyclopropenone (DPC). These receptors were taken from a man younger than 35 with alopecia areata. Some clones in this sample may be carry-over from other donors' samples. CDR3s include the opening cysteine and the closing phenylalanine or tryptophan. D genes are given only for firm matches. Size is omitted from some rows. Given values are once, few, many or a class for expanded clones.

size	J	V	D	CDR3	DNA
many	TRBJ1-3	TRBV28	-	CASSLVRASGNTIYF	TGTGCCAGCAGTTTAGTTCGGGCATCTGGAAACACCATATATTTT
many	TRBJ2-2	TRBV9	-	CASSVVKGTGELFF	TGTGCCAGCAGCGTAGTTAAGGGAACCGGGGAGCTGTTTTTT
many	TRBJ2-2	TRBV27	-	CASSPLLRDPNTGELFF	TGTGCCAGCAGTCCCCTACTCAGGGACCCGAACACCGGGGAGCTGTTTTTT
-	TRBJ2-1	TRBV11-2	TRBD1	CASSLSPGGGNEQFF	TGTGCCAGCAGCTTATCTCCAGGGGGCGGCAATGAGCAGTTCTTC
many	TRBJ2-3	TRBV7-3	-	CASSLIREDTQYF	TGTGCCAGCAGCTTAATAAGGGAAGATACGCAGTATTTT
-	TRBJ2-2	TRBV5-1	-	CASSLLPGLNTGELFF	TGCGCCAGCAGCTTGCTTCCGGGACTTAACACCGGGGAGCTGTTTTTT
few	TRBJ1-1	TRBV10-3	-	CAISGGRNTEAFF	TGTGCCATCAGTGGAGGTAGAAACACTGAAGCTTTCTTT
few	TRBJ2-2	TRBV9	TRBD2	CASSGTSFTGELFF	TGTGCCAGCAGCGGGACTAGTTTCACCGGGGAGCTGTTTTTT
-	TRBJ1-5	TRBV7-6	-	CASSPLNGGNQPQHF	TGTGCCAGCAGCCCACTGAATGGGGGCAATCAGCCCCAGCATTTT
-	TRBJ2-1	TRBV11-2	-	CASSAAVGGEQFF	TGTGCCAGCAGCGCAGCAGTGGGGGGTGAGCAGTTCTTC
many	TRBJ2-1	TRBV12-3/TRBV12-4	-	CASSLEDSYNEQFF	TGTGCCAGCAGTTTAGAGGACAGCTACAATGAGCAGTTCTTC
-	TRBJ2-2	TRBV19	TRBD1	CASNPPGQGMGGELFF	TGTGCCAGTAATCCTCCGGGACAGGGGATGGGAGGGGAGCTGTTTTTT
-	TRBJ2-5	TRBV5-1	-	CASSYPVSGQETQYF	TGCGCCAGCAGCTACCCAGTGTCTGGGCAAGAGACCCAGTACTTC
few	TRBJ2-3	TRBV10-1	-	CASSALDTQYF	TGCGCCAGCAGTGCATTGGATACGCAGTATTTT
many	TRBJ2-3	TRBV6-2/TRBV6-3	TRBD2	CASSYRVTSGVRTDTQYF	TGTGCCAGCAGTTACCGTGTAACTAGCGGGGTCCGCACAGATACGCAGTATTTT
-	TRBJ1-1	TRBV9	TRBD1	CASSSSGTGRTEAFF	TGTGCCAGCAGCTCCTCCGGGACAGGGAGGACTGAAGCTTTCTTT
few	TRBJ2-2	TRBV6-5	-	CASTFGLTTGELFF	TGTGCCAGCACTTTCGGGTTGACCACCGGGGAGCTGTTTTTT
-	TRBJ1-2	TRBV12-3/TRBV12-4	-	CASSGIYGYTF	TGTGCCAGCAGTGGAATCTATGGCTACACCTTC
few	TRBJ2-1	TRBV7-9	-	CASMKGGRYNEQFF	TGTGCCAGCATGAAGGGGGGCCGATACAATGAGCAGTTCTTC
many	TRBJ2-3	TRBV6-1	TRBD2	CASIPWGGTPRDTQYF	TGTGCCAGCATCCCGTGGGGGGGAACCCCTCGAGATACGCAGTATTTT
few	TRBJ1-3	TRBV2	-	CASGKIFSGNTIYF	TGTGCCAGCGGAAAGATCTTCTCTGGAAACACCATATATTTT
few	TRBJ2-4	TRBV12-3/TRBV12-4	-	CASSFFRNIQYF	TGTGCCAGCAGTTTCTTCAGAAACATTCAGTACTTC
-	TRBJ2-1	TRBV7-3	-	CASSFSEAGEQFF	TGTGCCAGCAGCTTTAGTGAGGCCGGTGAGCAGTTCTTC
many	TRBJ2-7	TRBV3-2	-	CASAGQGANEQYF	TGTGCCAGCGCAGGACAGGGGGCAAACGAGCAGTACTTC
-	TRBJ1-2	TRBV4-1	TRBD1	CASSQNNRQGGYGYTF	TGCGCCAGCAGCCAAAACAACAGGCAGGGGGGCTATGGCTACACCTTC
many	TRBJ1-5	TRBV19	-	CASSIYGYSNQPQHF	TGTGCCAGTAGTATCTATGGGTATAGCAATCAGCCCCAGCATTTT
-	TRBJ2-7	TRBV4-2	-	CASSQERGVEQYF	TGTGCCAGCAGCCAAGAAAGAGGGGTTGAGCAGTACTTC
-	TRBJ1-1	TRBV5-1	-	CASSLGLQGGTEAFF	TGCGCCAGCAGCTTGGGTCTACAGGGTGGAACTGAAGCTTTCTTT
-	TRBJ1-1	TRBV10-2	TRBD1	CASRAGTVGTEAFF	TGCGCCAGCAGGGCCGGGACAGTCGGGACTGAAGCTTTCTTT
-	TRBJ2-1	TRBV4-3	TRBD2	CASSHTSGGPHEQFF	TGCGCCAGCAGCCACACTAGCGGGGGTCCCCATGAGCAGTTCTTC
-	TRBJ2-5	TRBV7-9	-	CASSFGPPGETQYF	TGTGCCAGCAGCTTTGGCCCTCCCGGGGAGACCCAGTACTTC
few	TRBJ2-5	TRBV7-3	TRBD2	CASSLEGLGQETQYF	TGTGCCAGCAGCTTAGAGGGACTAGGTCAAGAGACCCAGTACTTC
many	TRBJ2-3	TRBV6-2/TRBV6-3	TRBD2	CASSLIQPPSGRGGTDTQYF	TGTGCCAGCAGCCTCATCCAACCGCCCTCCGGGCGGGGGGGCACAGATACGCAGTATTTT
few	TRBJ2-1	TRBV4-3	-	CASSQDTGRNEQFF	TGCGCCAGCAGCCAAGACACAGGGCGGAATGAGCAGTTCTTC
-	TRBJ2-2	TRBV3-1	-	CASSRRQAGTPGELFF	TGTGCCAGCAGCCGCCGACAGGCCGGGACACCCGGGGAGCTGTTTTTT
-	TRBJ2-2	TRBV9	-	CASKHSSSVTGELFF	TGTGCCAGCAAACACTCTTCCTCGGTTACCGGGGAGCTGTTTTTT
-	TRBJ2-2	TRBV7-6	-	CASSLAWQNTGELFF	TGTGCCAGCAGCTTAGCTTGGCAGAACACCGGGGAGCTGTTTTTT
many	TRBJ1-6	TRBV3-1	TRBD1	CASSQGGQGASPLHF	TGTGCCAGCAGCCAAGGGGGACAGGGGGCGTCACCCCTCCACTTT
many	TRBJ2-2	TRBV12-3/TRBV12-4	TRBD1	CASSLAGTGGSGELFF	TGTGCCAGCAGTTTAGCGGGGACAGGGGGCTCCGGGGAGCTGTTTTTT
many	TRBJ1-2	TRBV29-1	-	CSVEEKGNYGYTF	TGCAGCGTTGAAGAGAAGGGGAACTATGGCTACACCTTC
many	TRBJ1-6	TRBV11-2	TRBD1	CASSRTGGPYNSPLHF	TGTGCCAGCAGCCGGACAGGGGGCCCCTATAATTCACCCCTCCACTTT
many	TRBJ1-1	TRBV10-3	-	CAIRGDGNTEAFF	TGTGCCATCAGGGGGGACGGAAACACTGAAGCTTTCTTT
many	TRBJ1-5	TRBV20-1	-	CSARQGSNQPQHF	TGCAGTGCTAGACAGGGGAGTAATCAGCCCCAGCATTTT
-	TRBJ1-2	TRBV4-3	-	CASSHVQGNYGYTF	TGCGCCAGCAGCCATGTACAGGGCAACTATGGCTACACCTTC
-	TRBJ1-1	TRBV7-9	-	CASSARLGPRRTEAFF	TGTGCCAGCAGCGCGCGACTGGGGCCACGGAGGACTGAAGCTTTCTTT
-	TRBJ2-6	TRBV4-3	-	CASSQEGGSGANVLTF	TGCGCCAGCAGCCAAGAAGGAGGATCTGGGGCCAACGTCCTGACTTTC